The entry that follows covers one T cell receptor beta chain sequence. V lost 2 bases and J 7 bases, leaving 15 bases between the germline ends. The CDR3 runs 14 residues. CDR1 and CDR2 (germline): MNHEY, SVGEGT. The data were taken from a study of blood T cell repertoires in COVID-19. Study in general: The United States, Italy and Spain provided the acute and convalescent COVID-19 samples. The analysed material was cDNA or gDNA that came from T cells, B-cell-depleted T cells, or PBMCs.

Methods used by the authors: The assay estimated nucleated cells by amplifying reference gene primers. Assay used: immunoSEQ multiplex PCR; TCRdb lists only in-frame clones, some missing. That table supplies the V and J calls and clone size; D and trimming were determined from the DNA. The repertoire holds some 26,000 clones, with approximately 72% as singletons. The chain joins TRBV6-2 or TRBV6-3 to TRBJ2-7; D possibly corresponds to TRBD1 (7 bases). What was sequenced was peripheral blood. The clonotype originates from a woman of 80 years or more with acute or convalescent COVID-19. The CDR3 sequence is CASSYSQGGREQYF. The CDR3 coding sequence is TGTGCCAGCAGTTACAGCCAGGGGGGTCGGGAGCAGTACTTC.